This note documents a single T cell receptor beta chain sequence. The source of the sample is a study of T cell changes during pregnancy in multiple sclerosis. Per the germline V gene, CDR1 is SGHTA and CDR2 is FQGTGA. Between the trimmed V and J ends, which lost 2 bases and 1 base, there was a span of 5 bases. The length of the CDR3 is 14 residues. The method was immunoSEQ multiplex PCR; TCRdb's version includes in-frame clones alone and lacks a portion of them. The table has more than 55,000 clones, approximately 92% seen once. The sequence was collected from a female donor with multiple sclerosis, enrolled in a pregnancy study. V gene TRBV7-3 combines with J gene TRBJ2-2; no firm D call. Material: peripheral blood, obtained in the first trimester of pregnancy. CDR3 nucleotides: TGTGCCAGCAGCTTATCCCAGAACACCGGGGAGCTGTTTTTT. Protein: CASSLSQNTGELFF.